This TCR beta chain was identified in a study of blood T cell repertoires in COVID-19. Whole-study context: Whether acute or convalescent, the COVID-19 samples came from the United States, Italy and Spain. Nucleic acid was either cDNA or gDNA, and it came from T cells, B-cell-depleted T cells, or PBMCs.

Patients of the Seattle cohort, enrolled during active infection, were followed longitudinally. Authors' processing steps: Amplification from reference gene primers served as the basis for estimated nucleated cell counts. Assay: immunoSEQ multiplex PCR; the TCRdb copy retains only in-frame clones and omits some. That table supplies the V and J calls and clone size; D and trimming were determined from the DNA. This table holds 200,000 or so clones, approximately 91% found once. Germline CDR1 SGHKS, CDR2 YYEKEE (reference sequence). Trimming shortened V by 4 bases and J by 6 bases, and 17 bases separated the two germline ends. CDR3 length: 15 residues.

This chain uses TRBV5-5 with TRBJ2-1; D might be TRBD2 (6 bases). Sequenced sample: peripheral blood. The TCR comes from a man between 45 and 60 years old with COVID-19, enrolled during active disease. CDR3: CASSPGLDHANEQFF. For the CDR3, the DNA is TGTGCCAGCAGCCCGGGACTGGATCACGCCAATGAGCAGTTCTTC.